This T cell receptor (beta chain) was identified during a study of T cell responses to AZD1222 COVID-19 vaccine. This table comes from immunoSEQ multiplex PCR, and its TCRdb copy is limited to in-frame clones, with some not included. Here the sample spans roughly 97,000 clones, 85% to 95% being singletons. Sequencing was performed on peripheral blood, taken on day 0 of AZD1222 vaccination. This clonotype was obtained from an adult in good health.

CDR3 amino acids: CASSWSVSSGRAYTGELFF. The DNA of the CDR3 is TGTGCCAGCAGCTGGTCAGTTTCTAGCGGGAGGGCCTACACCGGGGAGCTGTTTTTT. The V gene is TRBV5-4, the J gene TRBJ2-2, with 12 bases aligning to TRBD2. V lost 3 bases to trimming and J lost 3 bases; unmatched junction nucleotides: 12. Germline values: CDR1 SGHNT, CDR2 YYREEE (reference sequence). The CDR3 spans 19 residues.